This T cell receptor (beta chain) was recovered during a study of human T cells and chemical hapten exposure. TCRdb ran MiXCR on the RACE reads and lists one entry per CDR3 protein. Among under 100,000 distinct CDR3 sequences listed, approximately 10% were seen once. There are 14 residues in the CDR3. The germline CDR1 and CDR2 sequences are SQVTM and ANQGSEA. Trimming removed 7 bases from V and 2 bases from J; junction bases left unmatched: 8. In its sample, this clonotype was seen a few times. Time point in this sample: patch test 2, 6 weeks after DPC sensitization. Treatment noted: therapeutic diphenylcyclopropenone sensitization with weekly scalp DPC.

The sequence came from a woman aged 35 to 49 with alopecia areata. Some clones in this sample may be carry-over from other donors' samples. V is TRBV29-1 and J is TRBJ2-1; 7 bases match TRBD2. Sequences were derived from whole blood, sampled in connection with sensitization to the hapten diphenylcyclopropenone (DPC). The DNA for the CDR3 is TGCAGCGGCAGCATCGGACTAGCCTACAATGAGCAGTTCTTC. As protein: CSGSIGLAYNEQFF.